The clone carrying this TCR beta chain was observed a handful of times. The data stem from a study of T-cell reconstitution after alpha-beta-depleted transplantation in children. Germline values: CDR1 SGHRS, CDR2 YFSETQ. The CDR3 extends over 15 amino acids. The V and J ends lost 3 bases and 0 bases, in that order; junction bases with no gene match: 4. The TCRbeta library incorporated unique molecular identifiers. TCRdb fed the PCR reads into MiXCR, producing one record per CDR3 protein. The sample records 200,000 to 250,000 distinct CDR3 sequences, about 9.2% being singletons. V gene TRBV5-1 combines with J gene TRBJ2-3; 7 bases map to TRBD2. Sequencing used PBMCs from the stem cell graft donor, obtained from the stem cell graft. This receptor was taken from a human donor who donated a stem cell graft to a child with acute lymphoblastic leukemia. For the CDR3, the DNA is TGCGCCAGCAGCTCTCTAGCGGTGAGCACAGATACGCAGTATTTT. This translates into CASSSLAVSTDTQYF.